A single T cell receptor beta chain is shown here with its context. Its specificity is unknown. Unique molecular identifiers were used to barcode this TCRbeta library. TCRdb passed the PCR reads through MiXCR, listing each CDR3 protein once. Of roughly 570,000 distinct CDR3 sequences in the sample, 20% to 30% were seen once. The CDR3 consists of 16 residues. Germline V gene lookup returns CDR1 SGHRS and CDR2 YFSETQ. V lost 0 bases and J lost 5; bases outside the gene matches: 8. The data were taken from a study of T-cell reconstitution after alpha-beta-depleted transplantation in children. Study findings and constraints: Several hundred expanded graft clones reportedly gave rise to the alpha-beta T cells present about two months after transplant. It was surviving recipient T cells and thymic progenitors that gave some patients high TCRbeta diversity at day 60.

The chain employs TRBV5-1 and TRBJ2-1; 7 nucleotides align to TRBD2. The sequencing here drew on PBMCs, taken before TCRalphabeta/CD19-depleted stem cell transplant. The clonotype originates from a boy younger than two with Wiskott-Aldrich syndrome, due to receive a stem cell transplant. The CDR3 DNA reads as TGCGCCAGCAGCTTGGGAAGCGGGATTTCCCACAATGAGCAGTTCTTC. Translated: CASSLGSGISHNEQFF.